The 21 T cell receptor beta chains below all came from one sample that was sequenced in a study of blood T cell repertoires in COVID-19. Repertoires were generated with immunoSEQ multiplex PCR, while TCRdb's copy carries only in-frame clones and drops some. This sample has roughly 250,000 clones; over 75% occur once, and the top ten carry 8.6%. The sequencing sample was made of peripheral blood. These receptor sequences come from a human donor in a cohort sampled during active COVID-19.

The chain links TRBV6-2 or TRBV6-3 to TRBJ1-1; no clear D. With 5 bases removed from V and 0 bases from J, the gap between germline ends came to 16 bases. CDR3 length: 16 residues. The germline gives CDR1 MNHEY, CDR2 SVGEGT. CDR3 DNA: TGTGCCAGCAGTCCCGGGTTCCGCTACATGAACACTGAAGCTTTCTTT. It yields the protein CASSPGFRYMNTEAFF.

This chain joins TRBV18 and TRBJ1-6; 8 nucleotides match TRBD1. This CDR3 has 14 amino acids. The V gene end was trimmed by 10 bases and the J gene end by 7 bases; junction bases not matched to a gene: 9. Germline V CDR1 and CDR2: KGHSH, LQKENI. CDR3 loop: CATTTQGENSPLHF. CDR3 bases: TGTGCCACCACGACACAGGGGGAAAATTCACCCCTCCACTTT.

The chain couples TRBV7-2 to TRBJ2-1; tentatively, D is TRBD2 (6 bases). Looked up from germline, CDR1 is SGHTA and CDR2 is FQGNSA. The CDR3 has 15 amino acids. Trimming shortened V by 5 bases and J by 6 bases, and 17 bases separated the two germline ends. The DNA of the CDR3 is TGTGCCAGCAGCAATCAGCGGGTGGCCGGCAATGAGCAGTTCTTC. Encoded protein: CASSNQRVAGNEQFF.

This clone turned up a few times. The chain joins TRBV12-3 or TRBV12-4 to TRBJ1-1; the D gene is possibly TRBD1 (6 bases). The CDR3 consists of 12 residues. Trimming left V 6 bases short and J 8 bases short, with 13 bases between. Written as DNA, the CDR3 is TGTGCCAGCAGAAACAGGGATTCCGAAGCTTTCTTT. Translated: CASRNRDSEAFF.

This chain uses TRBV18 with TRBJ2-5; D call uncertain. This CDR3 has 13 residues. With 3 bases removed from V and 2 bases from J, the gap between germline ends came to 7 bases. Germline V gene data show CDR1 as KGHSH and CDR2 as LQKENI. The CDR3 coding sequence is TGTGCCAGCTCACCGGAACAGCAAGAGACCCAGTACTTC. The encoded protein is CASSPEQQETQYF. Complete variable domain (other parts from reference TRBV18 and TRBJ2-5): NAGVMQNPRHLVRRRGQEARLRCSPMKGHSHVYWYRQLPEEGLKFMVYLQKENIIDESGMPKERFSAEFPKEGPSILRIQQVVRGDSAAYFCASSPEQQETQYFGPGTRLLVL.

This CDR3 is CASSFRQVVGKLFF. The CDR3 coding sequence is TGTGCCAGCAGTTTCAGACAGGTGGTGGGAAAACTGTTTTTT. The V call is TRBV6-2 or TRBV6-3, the J call TRBJ1-4; tentatively, D is TRBD1 (6 bases). Trimming left V 4 bases short and J 10 bases short, with 16 bases between. CDR3 length: 14 amino acids. The germline gives CDR1 MNHEY, CDR2 SVGEGT.

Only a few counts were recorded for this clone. The CDR3 DNA is TGCAGCGTTGAAGGGGACAGGGGGCGCTTGAGGAGACGATCTGAGCAGTTCTTC. Encoded protein: CSVEGDRGRLRRRSEQFF. J is TRBJ2-1 and V is TRBV29-1; 12 nucleotides agree with TRBD1. J lost 9 bases, V lost 1 base, and 16 bases had no gene match. Germline CDR1 and CDR2: SQVTM and ANQGSEA. This CDR3 region has 18 residues.

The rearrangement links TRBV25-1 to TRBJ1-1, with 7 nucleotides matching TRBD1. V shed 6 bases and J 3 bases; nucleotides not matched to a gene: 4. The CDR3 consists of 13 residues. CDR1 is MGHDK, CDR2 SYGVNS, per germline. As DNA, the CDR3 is TGTGCCAGCAGGGCGGACAGGTACACTGAAGCTTTCTTT. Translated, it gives CASRADRYTEAFF.

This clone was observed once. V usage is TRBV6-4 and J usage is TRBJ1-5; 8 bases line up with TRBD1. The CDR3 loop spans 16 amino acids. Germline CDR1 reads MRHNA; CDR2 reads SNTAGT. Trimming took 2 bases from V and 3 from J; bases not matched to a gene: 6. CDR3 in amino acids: CASSDPRQGNNQPQHF. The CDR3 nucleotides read TGTGCCAGCAGTGACCCCCGACAGGGGAACAATCAGCCCCAGCATTTT.

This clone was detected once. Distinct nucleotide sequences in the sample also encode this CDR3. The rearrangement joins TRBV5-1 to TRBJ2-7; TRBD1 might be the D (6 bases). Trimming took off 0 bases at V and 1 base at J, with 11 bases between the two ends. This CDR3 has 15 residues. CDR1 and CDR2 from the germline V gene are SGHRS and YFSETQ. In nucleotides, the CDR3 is TGCGCCAGCAGCTTGGGGCAGGGGCGTTCCTACGAGCAGTACTTC. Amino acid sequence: CASSLGQGRSYEQYF.

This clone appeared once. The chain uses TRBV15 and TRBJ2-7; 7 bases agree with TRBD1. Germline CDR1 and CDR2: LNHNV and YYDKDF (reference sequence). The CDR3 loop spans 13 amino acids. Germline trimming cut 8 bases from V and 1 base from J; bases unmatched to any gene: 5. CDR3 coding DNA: TGTGCCACCCAGACAGGGCCGTCCTACGAGCAGTACTTC. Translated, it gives CATQTGPSYEQYF.

The CDR3 region is CATSEGGGTDTQYF. The CDR3 DNA sequence: TGTGCCACCAGTGAAGGAGGAGGCACAGATACGCAGTATTTT. V and J are TRBV24-1 and TRBJ2-3; TRBD2 is a possible D gene (5 bases). V was shortened by 4 bases and J by 1 base, with 8 bases between the two germline ends. This CDR3 region has 14 residues. In germline, CDR1 is KGHDR, CDR2 SFDVKD.

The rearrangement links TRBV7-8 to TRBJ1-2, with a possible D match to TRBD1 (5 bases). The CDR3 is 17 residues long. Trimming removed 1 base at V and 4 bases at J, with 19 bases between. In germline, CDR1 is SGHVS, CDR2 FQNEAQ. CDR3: CASSLVGGAGRLYGYTF. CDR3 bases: TGTGCCAGCAGCTTAGTAGGAGGGGCAGGACGACTCTATGGCTACACCTTC.

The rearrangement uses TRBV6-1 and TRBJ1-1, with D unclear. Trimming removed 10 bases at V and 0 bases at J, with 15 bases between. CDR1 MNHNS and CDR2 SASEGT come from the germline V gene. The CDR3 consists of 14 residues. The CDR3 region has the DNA TGTGCCACTATATCAACGCCCGTGAACACTGAAGCTTTCTTT. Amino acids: CATISTPVNTEAFF.

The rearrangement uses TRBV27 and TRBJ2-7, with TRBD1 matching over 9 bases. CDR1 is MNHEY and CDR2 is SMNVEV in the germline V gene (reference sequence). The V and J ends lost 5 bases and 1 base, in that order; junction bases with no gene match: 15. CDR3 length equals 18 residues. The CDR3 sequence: CASSLMHRGQGLSYEQYF. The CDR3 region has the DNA TGTGCCAGCAGTCTGATGCACCGAGGACAGGGGCTTTCCTACGAGCAGTACTTC.

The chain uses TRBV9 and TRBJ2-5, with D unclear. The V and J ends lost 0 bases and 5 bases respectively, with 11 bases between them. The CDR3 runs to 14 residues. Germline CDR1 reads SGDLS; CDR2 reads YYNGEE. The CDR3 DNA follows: TGTGCCAGCAGCGTAGCCATGTCGCGGGAGACCCAGTACTTC. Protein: CASSVAMSRETQYF.

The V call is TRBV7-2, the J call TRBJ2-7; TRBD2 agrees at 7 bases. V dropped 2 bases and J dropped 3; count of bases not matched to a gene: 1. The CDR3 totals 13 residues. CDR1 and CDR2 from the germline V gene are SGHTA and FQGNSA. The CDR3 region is CASSLTSDYEQYF. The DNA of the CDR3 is TGTGCCAGCAGCTTAACTAGCGACTACGAGCAGTACTTC.

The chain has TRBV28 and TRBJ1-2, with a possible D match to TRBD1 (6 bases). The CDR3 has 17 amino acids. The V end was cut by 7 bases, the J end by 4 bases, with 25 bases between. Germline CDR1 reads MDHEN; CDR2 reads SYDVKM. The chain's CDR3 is CASTIPLGGGGGYGYTF. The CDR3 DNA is TGTGCCAGCACCATACCCCTCGGGGGAGGGGGGGGCTATGGCTACACCTTC.

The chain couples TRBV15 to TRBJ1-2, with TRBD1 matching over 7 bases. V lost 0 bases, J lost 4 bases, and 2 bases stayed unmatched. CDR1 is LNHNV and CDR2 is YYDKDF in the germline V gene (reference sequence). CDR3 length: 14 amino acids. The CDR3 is CATSREKGAYGYTF. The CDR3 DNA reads TGTGCCACCAGCAGAGAGAAGGGGGCCTATGGCTACACCTTC.

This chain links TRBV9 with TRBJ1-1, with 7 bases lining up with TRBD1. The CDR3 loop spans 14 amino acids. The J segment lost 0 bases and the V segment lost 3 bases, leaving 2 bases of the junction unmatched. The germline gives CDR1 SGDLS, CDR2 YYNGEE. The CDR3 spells CASSEGQLNTEAFF. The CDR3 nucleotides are TGTGCCAGCAGCGAGGGACAGTTGAACACTGAAGCTTTCTTT. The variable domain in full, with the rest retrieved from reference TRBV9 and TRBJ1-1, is DSGVTQTPKHLITATGQRVTLRCSPRSGDLSVYWYQQSLDQGLQFLIQYYNGEERAKGNILERFSAQQFPDLHSELNLSSLELGDSALYFCASSEGQLNTEAFFGQGTRLTVV.

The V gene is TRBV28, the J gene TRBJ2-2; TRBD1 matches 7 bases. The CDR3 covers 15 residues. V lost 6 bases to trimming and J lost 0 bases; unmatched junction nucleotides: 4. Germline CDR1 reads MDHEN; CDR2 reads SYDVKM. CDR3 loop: CASREDRTNTGELFF. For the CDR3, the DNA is TGTGCCAGCAGGGAGGACAGGACGAACACCGGGGAGCTGTTTTTT.